This passage covers 32 T cell receptor beta chains from one sample sequenced in a study of regulatory T cells in long-lasting Graves disease. Construction of the TCR beta libraries employed iRepertoire HTBI primers in conjunction with Arm-PCR of CDR3 regions. Each CDR3 protein gets one entry after TCRdb re-called the multiplex PCR reads with MiXCR. This table has about 540,000 distinct CDR3 sequences, about 13% appearing once. Time point noted: newly diagnosed GD, antithyroid drugs for less than 3 months. Scientists built the TCR library using RNA that was extracted from PBMCs. These data also formed part of another study, on T cells in Graves' hyperthyroidism and ophthalmopathy.

The sequences come from peripheral blood mononuclear cells (PBMCs), collected at new diagnosis, from a patient treated with antithyroid drugs. These receptors were collected from a man aged 25 to 45 with Graves disease.

This chain joins TRBV6-1 and TRBJ2-5, with D hard to call. Germline V gene data show CDR1 as MNHNS and CDR2 as SASEGT. Trimming took off 6 bases at V and 0 bases at J, with 8 bases between the two ends. The CDR3 has 13 amino acids. CDR3 bases: TGTGCCAGCAGAATGGGGTACCAAGAGACCCAGTACTTC. Protein: CASRMGYQETQYF.

This clonotype was seen many times. The chain has TRBV7-6 and TRBJ2-3; 8 bases map to TRBD2. The CDR3 is 16 residues long. After removal of 5 bases from V and 0 bases from J, the junction contained 7 bases not matched to a gene. Germline V gene lookup returns CDR1 SGHVS and CDR2 FNYEAQ. The DNA of the CDR3 is TGTGCCAGCAGCCGCGGGGTAGCGGGAAGCACAGATACGCAGTATTTT. Translation gives CASSRGVAGSTDTQYF.

There are many counts of this clonotype. The V and J genes are TRBV28 and TRBJ1-3, with TRBD1 matching over 8 bases. V was pared by 5 bases and J by 0 bases, with 6 bases of the junction left unmatched. The germline gives CDR1 MDHEN, CDR2 SYDVKM. The CDR3 is 16 residues long. The CDR3 is CASSAYRGYSGNTIYF. The DNA of the CDR3 is TGTGCCAGCAGTGCTTACAGGGGGTACTCTGGAAACACCATATATTTT.

This clonotype appeared many times. The gene calls are TRBV27 and TRBJ2-3; D is perhaps TRBD1 or TRBD2 (5 bases each). This CDR3 comprises 17 residues. Germline assignment: CDR1 MNHEY and CDR2 SMNVEV (reference sequence). Deletions cut 0 bases from V and 2 bases from J, with 15 bases between. This CDR3 reads CASSLSGTVTFTDTQYF. In nucleotides, the CDR3 is TGTGCCAGCAGTTTATCCGGGACCGTCACTTTCACAGATACGCAGTATTTT.

This clonotype has at least ten counts. V usage is TRBV12-5 and J usage is TRBJ1-2; D is uncertain. Trimming took 2 bases from V and 4 from J, leaving 23 bases between them. The germline CDR1 and CDR2 sequences are LGHNT and FRNRAP. CDR3 length: 18 amino acids. The CDR3 protein is CASGLPGGWSNIRYGYTF. The CDR3 nucleotides are TGTGCTAGTGGTTTGCCCGGCGGGTGGTCTAATATACGCTATGGCTACACCTTC.

The sample holds many counts of this clonotype. The chain employs TRBV24-1 and TRBJ2-1, with TRBD2 identical over 15 bases. CDR3 length: 18 amino acids. After removal of 4 bases from V and 0 bases from J, the junction contained 3 bases not matched to a gene. Looked up from germline, CDR1 is KGHDR and CDR2 is SFDVKD. In DNA form, the CDR3 reads TGTGCCACCAGTGACGGGACTAGCGGGAGGCACTCCTACAATGAGCAGTTCTTC. It translates to CATSDGTSGRHSYNEQFF.

This clonotype was detected many times. The chain employs TRBV28 and TRBJ2-1; no clear D gene. Germline V gene data show CDR1 as MDHEN and CDR2 as SYDVKM. The CDR3 consists of 14 residues. V lost 5 bases to trimming and J lost 0 bases, with 8 bases between them. Written as DNA, the CDR3 is TGTGCCAGCAGTCTTGAAAACTCCTACAATGAGCAGTTCTTC. Translating it yields CASSLENSYNEQFF.

This clonotype showed up many times. The DNA for the CDR3 is TGTGCCAGCAGTGATATTACAAATAATTCACCCCTCCACTTT. It specifies CASSDITNNSPLHF. The chain recombines TRBV2 with TRBJ1-6; D gene unclear. V lost 3 bases and J lost 5, with 8 bases in between. In germline, CDR1 is SNHLY, CDR2 FYNNEI. The CDR3 is 14 residues long.

V usage is TRBV18 and J usage is TRBJ2-7, with 11 bases lining up with TRBD1. This CDR3 is built from 16 residues. Looked up from germline, CDR1 is KGHSH and CDR2 is LQKENI. The V segment lost 0 bases and the J segment 5 bases; nucleotides outside the gene matches: 6. The CDR3 region has the DNA TGTGCCAGCTCACCACCGCTAGGACAGGGGGCGAACGAGCAGTACTTC. It codes for CASSPPLGQGANEQYF.

This clonotype was recorded at least ten times. The gene calls are TRBV20-1 and TRBJ1-1, with D hard to call. Germline V gene data show CDR1 as DFQATT and CDR2 as SNEGSKA (reference sequence). This CDR3 has 12 amino acids. The V end lost 1 base, the J end lost 1 base, and 4 bases lay between the germline ends. This CDR3 is CSARGGNTEAFF. CDR3 in DNA: TGCAGTGCTAGAGGGGGGAACACTGAAGCTTTCTTT.

In its sample, this clonotype was seen many times. The gene calls are TRBV5-1 and TRBJ2-7, with TRBD2 identical over 8 bases. Germline values: CDR1 SGHRS, CDR2 YFSETQ. The CDR3 loop spans 14 amino acids. J gave up 2 bases and V 1 base, and 2 bases lay outside the gene matches. CDR3 DNA sequence: TGCGCCAGCAGCTTGTTTAGCGGGACCTACGAGCAGTACTTC. Translated: CASSLFSGTYEQYF.

This clonotype appeared many times. The chain has TRBV12-3 or TRBV12-4 and TRBJ1-5; D gene ambiguous. The CDR3 extends over 16 amino acids. Trimming shortened V by 0 bases and J by 2 bases, and 11 bases separated the two germline ends. The CDR3 spells CASSLAPRAGNQPQHF. CDR3 DNA: TGTGCCAGCAGTTTAGCGCCGAGGGCCGGCAATCAGCCCCAGCATTTT.

This clonotype appeared many times. The junction departs from the called germline gene at one end, perhaps through a read error. The chain carries TRBV28 and TRBJ1-3; weak D call: TRBD1 (6 bases). Germline loops: CDR1 MDHEN, CDR2 SYDVKM. The CDR3 loop spans 16 amino acids. CDR3 bases: TGTGCCGGCAGTCCGGGGGCCCTCATCTTTGGAAACACCATATATTTT. Its protein product is CAGSPGALIFGNTIYF.

There are a few counts of this clonotype. The V call is TRBV14, the J call TRBJ1-2; D remains unclear. CDR3 length equals 12 residues. CDR1 is SGHDN, CDR2 FVKESK, per germline. V gave up 5 bases and J gave up 7 bases, with 11 bases separating them. CDR3: CASSFGLVGYTF. CDR3 bases: TGTGCCAGCAGCTTCGGACTGGTTGGCTACACCTTC.

This chain links TRBV10-3 with TRBJ2-3; D is uncertain. With 4 bases removed from V and 3 bases from J, the gap between germline ends came to 11 bases. The CDR3 consists of 14 residues. CDR1 is ENHRY and CDR2 is SYGVKD in the germline V gene. The DNA for the CDR3 is TGTGCCATCAGTGTTCTGGAGATTACAGATACGCAGTATTTT. Translation: CAISVLEITDTQYF.

This sequence joins TRBV20-1 and TRBJ1-1; 10 bases map to TRBD1. The germline V gene has CDR1 DFQATT and CDR2 SNEGSKA (reference sequence). V trimming: 4 bases; J trimming: 3 bases; junction bases outside the gene matches: 5. This CDR3 is built from 14 residues. The CDR3 DNA is TGCAGTGCTAAGAACGGACAGGGGGACACTGAAGCTTTCTTT. Translation: CSAKNGQGDTEAFF.

This clonotype was counted at least ten times. The rearrangement joins TRBV4-2 to TRBJ2-7; 12 bases are a match to TRBD2. The CDR3 length is 17 residues. V lost 0 bases and J lost 2; bases outside the gene matches: 5. CDR1 and CDR2 (germline): LGHNA, YNFKEQ. The CDR3 DNA reads TGTGCCAGCAGCCAAGAATCGGCTAGCGGGAGGGCCTACGAGCAGTACTTC. It codes for CASSQESASGRAYEQYF.

The rearrangement links TRBV18 to TRBJ1-1; possible D gene TRBD1, 5 bases. CDR1 and CDR2 (germline): KGHSH, LQKENI. The V and J ends lost 5 bases and 4 bases respectively, with 20 bases between them. This CDR3 contains 16 residues. DNA for the CDR3: TGTGCCAGCTCATCCGGGATCTTAGGGACGGGCACTGAAGCTTTCTTT. Its translation: CASSSGILGTGTEAFF.

This clonotype showed up many times. The J gene is TRBJ2-1, the V gene TRBV6-2 or TRBV6-3; 8 bases match TRBD2. CDR3 size: 15 residues. Trimming cost V 2 bases and J 7 bases; bases outside gene matches: 7. Per germline, CDR1 MNHEY and CDR2 SVGEGT. This CDR3 is CASSYTGGPGNEQFF. Written as DNA, the CDR3 is TGTGCCAGCAGTTACACGGGAGGGCCGGGGAATGAGCAGTTCTTC.

The chain combines TRBV4-1 with TRBJ1-5; unclear D gene. The germline V gene encodes CDR1 MGHRA and CDR2 YSYEKL. V was cut by 1 base and J by 2 bases, with 9 bases left in between. The CDR3 covers 15 residues. DNA of the CDR3: TGCGCCAGCAGCCAAGTCAAGGAGGGCAATCAGCCCCAGCATTTT. This codes for CASSQVKEGNQPQHF.

This clonotype was seen ten or more times. The genes are TRBV29-1 and TRBJ1-2, with 11 nucleotides matching TRBD1. In germline, CDR1 is SQVTM, CDR2 ANQGSEA. The CDR3 is 13 residues long. Losses at the gene ends were 7 bases for V and 5 bases for J; bases not matched to a gene: 6. For the CDR3, the DNA is TGCAGCGCGACCCGGGACAGGGGGTATGGCTACACCTTC. It encodes CSATRDRGYGYTF.

Comment on this clonotype: The conserved phenylalanine or tryptophan is not found at the CDR3 terminus, so this likely reflects a read error. The chain couples TRBV14 to TRBJ1-3, with D possibly matching TRBD1 (5 bases). The CDR3 has 12 amino acids. The germline V gene has CDR1 SGHDN and CDR2 FVKESK. The V end was cut by 1 base, the J end by 7 bases, with 5 bases between. In DNA, the CDR3 is TGTGCCAGCAGCCAAGGACAGAACACCATATATCTT. As protein: CASSQGQNTIYL.

This clonotype came up many times. The gene calls are TRBV20-1 and TRBJ2-3, with TRBD2 matching 7 bases. CDR3 length equals 15 residues. Germline-derived CDR1 and CDR2 are DFQATT and SNEGSKA (reference sequence). After removal of 6 bases from V and 2 bases from J, the junction contained 11 bases not matched to a gene. In DNA form, the CDR3 reads TGCAGTGCCCCTTTCGGGGGGATAATCACAGATACGCAGTATTTT. Its protein product is CSAPFGGIITDTQYF.

Many counts were recorded for this clonotype. The gene calls are TRBV18 and TRBJ2-3, with 10 nucleotides matching TRBD2. Germline V gives CDR1 KGHSH, CDR2 LQKENI. Trimming cost V 6 bases and J 4 bases; bases outside gene matches: 7. The CDR3 has 15 residues. CDR3 nucleotide sequence: TGTGCCAGCTCGCGACCACTAGCGGGGCCAGATACGCAGTATTTT. Translation: CASSRPLAGPDTQYF. The whole variable domain, remainder taken from reference TRBV18 and TRBJ2-3, is NAGVMQNPRHLVRRRGQEARLRCSPMKGHSHVYWYRQLPEEGLKFMVYLQKENIIDESGMPKERFSAEFPKEGPSILRIQQVVRGDSAAYFCASSRPLAGPDTQYFGPGTRLTVL.

This clonotype was seen repeatedly, ten times or more. The chain links TRBV10-1 to TRBJ2-7, with D possibly matching TRBD1 (5 bases). V was shortened by 2 bases and J by 7 bases, with 15 bases between the two germline ends. Germline V gives CDR1 WNHNN, CDR2 SYGVQD (reference sequence). The CDR3 loop spans 14 amino acids. Here the CDR3 reads CASSEGRMQGEQYF. The CDR3 bases are TGCGCCAGCAGTGAGGGTAGAATGCAGGGAGAGCAGTACTTC.

Regarding this clonotype: Given a much more abundant clone one base away, this may be a read error. The chain combines TRBV5-1 with TRBJ2-2, with 8 bases aligning to TRBD2. The CDR3 totals 19 residues. V lost 8 bases to trimming and J lost 0 bases; unmatched junction nucleotides: 18. Germline values: CDR1 SGHRS, CDR2 YFSETQ. CDR3 bases: TGCGCCAGTCGAGATCCCAGCGAAGGACTAGCTTCGAACACCGGGGAGCTGTTTTTT. Its protein is CASRDPSEGLASNTGELFF.

The J gene is TRBJ2-1, the V gene TRBV5-1, with TRBD2 as a possible D gene (7 bases). Trimming cost V 6 bases and J 11 bases, with 15 bases left between them. CDR3 length: 12 amino acids. The germline V gene has CDR1 SGHRS and CDR2 YFSETQ. CDR3 amino acids: CASIDGGRKQFF. CDR3 nucleotides: TGCGCCAGCATAGACGGGGGGCGGAAGCAGTTCTTC.

Notes on this clonotype: In this CDR3 the conserved last residue, phenylalanine or tryptophan, is missing, so a read error is likely. This rearrangement joins TRBV20-1 to TRBJ2-7, with 7 bases that match TRBD1. The CDR3 is 13 amino acids. The ends lost 6 bases at V and 1 base at J; junction bases unmatched: 6. Germline assignment: CDR1 DFQATT and CDR2 SNEGSKA (reference sequence). CDR3 nucleotides: TGCAGTGCGTGGGACAGTTTATCCTACGAGCAGTACCTC. This gives the protein CSAWDSLSYEQYL.

This clonotype was detected only a few times. This chain uses TRBV20-1 with TRBJ2-6; D remains ambiguous. V dropped 0 bases and J dropped 0 bases, with 6 bases sitting between them. Germline CDR1 and CDR2: DFQATT and SNEGSKA (reference sequence). The CDR3 totals 15 residues. DNA of the CDR3: TGCAGTGCTAGAGATCTTAACTCTGGGGCCAACGTCCTGACTTTC. This encodes CSARDLNSGANVLTF.

There are many counts of this clonotype. This chain links TRBV11-3 with TRBJ1-1; D not resolved. Looked up from germline, CDR1 is SGHNT and CDR2 is YENEEA. V was clipped by 5 bases and J by 1 base, with 5 bases between them. This CDR3 contains 12 residues. The DNA of the CDR3 is TGTGCCAGCAGCGCAGCGAACACTGAAGCTTTCTTT. This translates into CASSAANTEAFF.

This clonotype was seen many times. The chain has TRBV6-1 and TRBJ1-3, with TRBD1 identical over 9 bases. Germline lookup yields CDR1 MNHNS and CDR2 SASEGT. J was trimmed by 9 bases and V by 5 bases; bases with no gene match: 11. This CDR3 is built from 15 residues. CDR3: CASSPGQGNLGTIYF. The CDR3 nucleotides are TGTGCCAGCAGTCCCGGACAGGGGAATTTGGGCACCATATATTTT.

The sample holds many counts of this clonotype. The V call is TRBV3-1, the J call TRBJ2-7, with 10 nucleotides matching TRBD1. The CDR3 spans 16 residues. V gave up 4 bases and J gave up 5 bases; unmatched junction bases: 11. From germline, CDR1 is LGHDT and CDR2 YNNKEL (reference sequence). CDR3 in amino acids: CASSPHSGQGSHEQYF. CDR3 coding DNA: TGTGCCAGCAGCCCACACTCGGGACAGGGGAGCCACGAGCAGTACTTC.